This T cell receptor (beta chain) was sequenced during a study of tumor-infiltrating lymphocytes in primary liver carcinoma. Turning to the study itself: The study enrolled male and female patients aged 30 to 69 years.

The blood RNA (from unsorted whole blood) was obtained, and germline DNA was also extracted. These patients lived with chronic HBV infection and had never been treated. Total RNA (around 0.45 ug) served as template for TCR beta cDNA synthesis primed by a constant-region primer. TCR beta libraries came from three nested multiplex PCR rounds using slightly modified ARM-PCR. Use of TRBV1-TRBV30 forward primers with a C-beta reverse primer characterized the first two PCR rounds, which lasted around 10 cycles each. MiXCR was run by TCRdb on the multiplex PCR reads, yielding one entry per CDR3 protein. Of about 180,000 distinct CDR3 sequences in the sample, less than 65% were seen once. Germline V gene sequence: CDR1 SGHAT, CDR2 FQNNGV. This CDR3 contains 15 residues. V was pared by 7 bases and J by 2 bases, with 18 bases between.

Sequencing input: peripheral blood. The source is a man aged 35-49 years with primary liver carcinoma and hepatitis B virus infection. This chain joins TRBV11-2 and TRBJ2-7; D unclear. For the CDR3, the DNA is TGTGCCAGCAACCCATCAGCTGGGCCGGCCTACGAGCAGTACTTC. Its translation: CASNPSAGPAYEQYF. The full variable domain, rest sourced from reference TRBV11-2 and TRBJ2-7, is EAGVAQSPRYKIIEKRQSVAFWCNPISGHATLYWYQQILGQGPKLLIQFQNNGVVDDSQLPKDRFSAERLKGVDSTLKIQPAKLEDSAVYLCASNPSAGPAYEQYFGPGTRLTVT.